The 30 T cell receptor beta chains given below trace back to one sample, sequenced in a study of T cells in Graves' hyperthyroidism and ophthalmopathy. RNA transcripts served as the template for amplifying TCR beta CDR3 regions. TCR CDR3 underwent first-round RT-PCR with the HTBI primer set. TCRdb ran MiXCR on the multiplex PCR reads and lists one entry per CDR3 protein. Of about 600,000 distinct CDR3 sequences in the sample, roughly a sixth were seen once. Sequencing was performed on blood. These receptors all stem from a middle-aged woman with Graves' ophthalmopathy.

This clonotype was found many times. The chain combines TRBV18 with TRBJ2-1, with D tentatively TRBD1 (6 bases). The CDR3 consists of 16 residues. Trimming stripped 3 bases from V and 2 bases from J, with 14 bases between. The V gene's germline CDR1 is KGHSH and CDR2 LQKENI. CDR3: CASSPRTGITYNEQFF. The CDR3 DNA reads TGTGCCAGCTCACCCCGTACAGGGATTACCTACAATGAGCAGTTCTTC.

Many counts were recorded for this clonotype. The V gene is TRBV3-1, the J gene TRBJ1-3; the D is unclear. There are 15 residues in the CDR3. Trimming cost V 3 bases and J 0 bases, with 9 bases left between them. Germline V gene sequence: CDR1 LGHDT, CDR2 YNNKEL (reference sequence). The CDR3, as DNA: TGTGCCAGCAGCCACATGTCTCTCTCTGGAAACACCATATATTTT. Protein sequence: CASSHMSLSGNTIYF.

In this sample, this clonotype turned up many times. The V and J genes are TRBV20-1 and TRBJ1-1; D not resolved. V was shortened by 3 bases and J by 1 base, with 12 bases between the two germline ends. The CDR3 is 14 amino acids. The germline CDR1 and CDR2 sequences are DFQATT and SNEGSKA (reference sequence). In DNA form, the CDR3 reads TGCAGTGCTAGGGTCGGGTGGGGGAACACTGAAGCTTTCTTT. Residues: CSARVGWGNTEAFF.

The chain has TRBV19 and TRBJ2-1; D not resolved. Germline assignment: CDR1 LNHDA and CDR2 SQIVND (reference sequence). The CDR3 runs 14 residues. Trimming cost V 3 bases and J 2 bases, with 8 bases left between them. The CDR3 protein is CASSMRGPYNEQFF. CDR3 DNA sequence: TGTGCCAGTAGTATGAGAGGACCCTACAATGAGCAGTTCTTC.

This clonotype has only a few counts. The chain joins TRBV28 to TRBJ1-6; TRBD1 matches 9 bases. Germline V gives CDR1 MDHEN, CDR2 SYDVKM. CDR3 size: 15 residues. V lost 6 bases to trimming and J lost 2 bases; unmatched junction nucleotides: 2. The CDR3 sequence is CASSGQGTYNSPLHF. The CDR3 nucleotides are TGTGCCAGCAGCGGACAGGGGACCTATAATTCACCCCTCCACTTT.

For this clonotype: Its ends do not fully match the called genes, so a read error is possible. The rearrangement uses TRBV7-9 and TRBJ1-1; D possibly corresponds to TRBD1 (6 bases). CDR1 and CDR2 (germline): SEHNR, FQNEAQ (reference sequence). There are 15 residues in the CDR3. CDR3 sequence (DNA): TGTGCCAGCAGCTTAGTTCAGGGGATGAACACTGAGGCTCTCTTT. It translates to CASSLVQGMNTEALF.

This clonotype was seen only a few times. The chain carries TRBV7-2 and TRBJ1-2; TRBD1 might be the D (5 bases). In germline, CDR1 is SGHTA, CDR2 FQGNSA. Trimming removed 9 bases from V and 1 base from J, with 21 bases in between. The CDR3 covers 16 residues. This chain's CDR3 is CASSTRDGTLNYGYTF. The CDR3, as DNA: TGTGCCAGTAGTACCCGGGACGGCACCCTTAACTATGGCTACACCTTC.

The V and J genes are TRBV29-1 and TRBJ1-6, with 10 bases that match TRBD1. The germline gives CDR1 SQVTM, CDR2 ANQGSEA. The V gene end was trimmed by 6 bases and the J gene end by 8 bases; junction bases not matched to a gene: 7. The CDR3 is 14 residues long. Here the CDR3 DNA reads TGCAGCGTAAGACAGGGGGCGGTGGATTCACCCCTCCACTTT. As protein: CSVRQGAVDSPLHF.

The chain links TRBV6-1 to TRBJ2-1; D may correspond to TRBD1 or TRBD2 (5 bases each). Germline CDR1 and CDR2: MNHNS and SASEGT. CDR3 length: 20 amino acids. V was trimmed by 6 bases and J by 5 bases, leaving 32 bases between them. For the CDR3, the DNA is TGTGCCAGCAGCTACCGTAGGGCTAGCAGCCGGATAGGGGCACACAATGAGCAGTTCTTC. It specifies CASSYRRASSRIGAHNEQFF.

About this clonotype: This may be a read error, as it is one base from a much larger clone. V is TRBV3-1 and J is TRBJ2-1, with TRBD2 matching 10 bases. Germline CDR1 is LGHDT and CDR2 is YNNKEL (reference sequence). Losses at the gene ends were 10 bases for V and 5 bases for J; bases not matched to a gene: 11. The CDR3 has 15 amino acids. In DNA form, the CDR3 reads TGTGCCAACAGGCCCGGACTAGCGGTGAACAATGAGCAGTTCTTC. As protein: CANRPGLAVNNEQFF.

The CDR3 DNA sequence: TGTGCCAGCAGCCCTTGGGGGGGGCTAACTAGCACAGATACGCAGTATTTT. Residues: CASSPWGGLTSTDTQYF. The chain employs TRBV7-9 and TRBJ2-3; maybe TRBD2 (7 bases). The CDR3 runs to 17 residues. Germline V lookup: CDR1 SEHNR, CDR2 FQNEAQ (reference sequence). V dropped 5 bases and J dropped 0 bases, with 18 bases sitting between them.

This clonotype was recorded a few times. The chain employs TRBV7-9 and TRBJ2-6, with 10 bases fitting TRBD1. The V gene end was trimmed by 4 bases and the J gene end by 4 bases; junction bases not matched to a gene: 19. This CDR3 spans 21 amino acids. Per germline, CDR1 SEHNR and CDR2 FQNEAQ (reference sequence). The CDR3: CASSSQPGTGVRVSGANVLTF. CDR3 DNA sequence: TGTGCCAGCAGCTCCCAACCGGGGACAGGGGTTCGGGTGTCCGGGGCCAACGTCCTGACTTTC.

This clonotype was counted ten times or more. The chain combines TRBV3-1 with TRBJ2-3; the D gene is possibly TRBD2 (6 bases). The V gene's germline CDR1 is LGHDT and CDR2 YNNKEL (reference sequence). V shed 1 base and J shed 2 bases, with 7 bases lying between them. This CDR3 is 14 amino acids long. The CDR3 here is CASSQGLVTDTQYF. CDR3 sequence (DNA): TGTGCCAGCAGCCAAGGACTAGTCACAGATACGCAGTATTTT.

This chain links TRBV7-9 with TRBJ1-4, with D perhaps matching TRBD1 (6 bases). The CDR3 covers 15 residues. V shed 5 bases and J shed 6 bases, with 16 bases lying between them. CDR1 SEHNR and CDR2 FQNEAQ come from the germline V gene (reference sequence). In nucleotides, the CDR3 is TGTGCCAGCAGCCCCCGGGGGGCGGAGGATGAAAAACTGTTTTTT. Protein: CASSPRGAEDEKLFF.

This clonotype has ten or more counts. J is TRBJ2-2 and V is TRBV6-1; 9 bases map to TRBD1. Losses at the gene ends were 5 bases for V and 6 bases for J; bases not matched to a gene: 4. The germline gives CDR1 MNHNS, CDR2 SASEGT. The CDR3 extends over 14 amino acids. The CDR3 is CASSRTGDPGELFF. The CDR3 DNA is TGTGCCAGCAGTAGGACAGGGGATCCCGGGGAGCTGTTTTTT.

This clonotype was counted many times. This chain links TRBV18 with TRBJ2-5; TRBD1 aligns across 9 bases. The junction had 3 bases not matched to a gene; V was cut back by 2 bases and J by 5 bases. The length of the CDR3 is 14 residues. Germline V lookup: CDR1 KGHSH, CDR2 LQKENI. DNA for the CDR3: TGTGCCAGCTCACCAAGGACAGGGGATGAGACCCAGTACTTC. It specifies CASSPRTGDETQYF.

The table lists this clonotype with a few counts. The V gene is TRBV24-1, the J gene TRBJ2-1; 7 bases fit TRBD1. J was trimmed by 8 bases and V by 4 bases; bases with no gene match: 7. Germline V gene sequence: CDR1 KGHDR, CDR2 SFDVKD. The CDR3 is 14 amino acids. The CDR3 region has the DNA TGTGCCACCAGTGACTCCGGGCAGGGGGATGAGCAGTTCTTC. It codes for CATSDSGQGDEQFF.

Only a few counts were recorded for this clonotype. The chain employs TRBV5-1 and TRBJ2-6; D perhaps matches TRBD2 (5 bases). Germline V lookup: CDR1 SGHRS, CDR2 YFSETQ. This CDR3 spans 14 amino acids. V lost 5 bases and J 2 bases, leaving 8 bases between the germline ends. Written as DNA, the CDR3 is TGCGCCAGCAGTTTGACTACTGGGGCCAACGTCCTGACTTTC. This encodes CASSLTTGANVLTF.

The CDR3 sequence: CASSPRSEQEETQYF. The CDR3 DNA is TGTGCCAGCAGCCCTAGGAGCGAACAGGAGGAGACCCAGTACTTC. The chain has TRBV5-4 and TRBJ2-5; a weak D match, TRBD1 (5 bases). This CDR3 has 15 amino acids. Trimming stripped 4 bases from V and 5 bases from J, with 18 bases between. Germline V gene lookup returns CDR1 SGHNT and CDR2 YYREEE (reference sequence).

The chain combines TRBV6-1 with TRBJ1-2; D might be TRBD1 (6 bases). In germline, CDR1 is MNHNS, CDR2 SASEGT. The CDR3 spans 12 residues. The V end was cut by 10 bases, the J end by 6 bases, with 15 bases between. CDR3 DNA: TGTGCCACCCTCGGACCAGGGGATGGCTACACCTTC. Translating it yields CATLGPGDGYTF.

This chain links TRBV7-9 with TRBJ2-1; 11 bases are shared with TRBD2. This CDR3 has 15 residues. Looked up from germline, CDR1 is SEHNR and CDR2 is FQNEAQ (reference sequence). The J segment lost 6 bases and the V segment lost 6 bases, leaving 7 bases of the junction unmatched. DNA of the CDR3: TGTGCCAGCAGTATTAGCGGGGGGGCTCGCAATGAGCAGTTCTTC. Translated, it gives CASSISGGARNEQFF.

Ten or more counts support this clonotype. Written as DNA, the CDR3 is TGTGCCAGCAGTGACCTCAGGGGCTACAATGAGCAGTTCTTC. Translating it yields CASSDLRGYNEQFF. This rearrangement joins TRBV2 to TRBJ2-1; TRBD1 might be the D (6 bases). V lost 3 bases, J lost 3 bases, and 9 bases lay in between. The V gene's germline CDR1 is SNHLY and CDR2 FYNNEI. The CDR3 has 14 amino acids. The entire variable domain, with the rest obtained from reference TRBV2 and TRBJ2-1, is as follows: EPEVTQTPSHQVTQMGQEVILRCVPISNHLYFYWYRQILGQKVEFLVSFYNNEISEKSEIFDDQFSVERPDGSNFTLKIRSTKLEDSAMYFCASSDLRGYNEQFFGPGTRLTVL.

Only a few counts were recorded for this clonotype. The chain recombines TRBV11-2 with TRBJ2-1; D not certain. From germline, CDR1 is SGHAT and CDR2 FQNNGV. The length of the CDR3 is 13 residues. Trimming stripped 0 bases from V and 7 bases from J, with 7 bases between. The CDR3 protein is CASSLDDRNEQFF. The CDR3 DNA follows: TGTGCCAGCAGCTTAGACGACCGGAATGAGCAGTTCTTC. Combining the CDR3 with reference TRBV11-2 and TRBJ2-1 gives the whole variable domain EAGVAQSPRYKIIEKRQSVAFWCNPISGHATLYWYQQILGQGPKLLIQFQNNGVVDDSQLPKDRFSAERLKGVDSTLKIQPAKLEDSAVYLCASSLDDRNEQFFGPGTRLTVL.

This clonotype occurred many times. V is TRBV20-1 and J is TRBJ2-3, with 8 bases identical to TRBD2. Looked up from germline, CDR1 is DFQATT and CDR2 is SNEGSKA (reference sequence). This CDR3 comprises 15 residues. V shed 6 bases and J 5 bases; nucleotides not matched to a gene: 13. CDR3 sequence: CSAIRGAGVEDTQYF. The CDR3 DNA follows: TGCAGTGCAATACGGGGAGCGGGAGTTGAAGATACGCAGTATTTT.

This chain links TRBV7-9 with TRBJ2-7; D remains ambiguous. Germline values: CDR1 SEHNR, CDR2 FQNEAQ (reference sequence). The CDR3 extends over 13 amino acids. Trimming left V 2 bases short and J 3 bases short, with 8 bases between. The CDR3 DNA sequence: TGTGCCAGCAGCTTAATTACTAACTACGAGCAGTACTTC. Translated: CASSLITNYEQYF.

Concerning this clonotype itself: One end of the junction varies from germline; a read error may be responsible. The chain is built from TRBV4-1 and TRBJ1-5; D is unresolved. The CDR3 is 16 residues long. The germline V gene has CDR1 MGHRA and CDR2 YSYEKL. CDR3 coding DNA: TGCGCCAGCAACCAAGGTTTGGGCAGAATAGGACAGCCCCAGCATTTT. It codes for CASNQGLGRIGQPQHF.

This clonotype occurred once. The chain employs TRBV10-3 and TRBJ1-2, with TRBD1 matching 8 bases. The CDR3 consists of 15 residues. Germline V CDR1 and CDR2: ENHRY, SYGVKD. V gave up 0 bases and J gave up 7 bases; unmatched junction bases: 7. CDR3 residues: CAISESIDRGAGYTF. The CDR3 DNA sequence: TGTGCCATCAGTGAGTCCATCGACAGGGGTGCTGGCTACACCTTC.

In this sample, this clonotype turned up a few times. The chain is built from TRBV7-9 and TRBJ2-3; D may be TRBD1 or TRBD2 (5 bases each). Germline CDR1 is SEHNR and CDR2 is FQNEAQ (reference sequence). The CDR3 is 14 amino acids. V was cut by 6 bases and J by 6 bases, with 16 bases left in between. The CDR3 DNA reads TGTGCCAGCAGAATGGGACGGAGGAATGATACGCAGTATTTT. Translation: CASRMGRRNDTQYF.

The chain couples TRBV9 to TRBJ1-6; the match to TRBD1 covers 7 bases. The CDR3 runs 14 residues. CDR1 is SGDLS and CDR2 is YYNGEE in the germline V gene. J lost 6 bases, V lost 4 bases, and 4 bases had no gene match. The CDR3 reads CASSPQGINSPLHF. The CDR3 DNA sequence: TGTGCCAGCAGCCCACAGGGGATTAATTCACCCCTCCACTTT.

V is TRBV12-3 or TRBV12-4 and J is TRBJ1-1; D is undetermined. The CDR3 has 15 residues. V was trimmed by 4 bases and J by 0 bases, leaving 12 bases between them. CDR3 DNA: TGTGCCAGCAGTTCGATGGCAGCCATGAACACTGAAGCTTTCTTT. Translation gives CASSSMAAMNTEAFF.